The entry below gives a single T cell receptor beta chain sequence along with its context. Its antigen remains unidentified. The RNA usage for each TCR library was about 3.5 ug of total RNA. TCRdb reprocessed the 5' RACE reads; each CDR3 protein has one entry and no DNA is given. This listing includes around 410,000 distinct CDR3 sequences. This entry is derived from a study of monozygotic twins with inflammatory bowel disease. Study results and limitations: Relative to healthy twins, IBD patients had fewer clonotypes in common with others, a gap that was especially apparent with disease activity.

This CDR3 contains 14 residues. Germline V gives CDR1 MDHEN, CDR2 SYDVKM. The rearrangement uses TRBV28 and TRBJ1-2; without DNA, the TCRdb call of TRBD1 cannot be checked. Sequences were obtained from blood. The TCR originated in a human donor with ulcerative colitis or Crohn's disease, or a healthy co-twin of an affected twin (not recorded which). The CDR3 protein is CASSQGGQNYGYTF.